These 18 T cell receptor beta chains came from one sample sequenced in a study of graft-versus-host responses after intestinal transplantation. Their cognate antigens are unknown. Profiled with immunoSEQ multiplex PCR; TCRdb holds only in-frame clones, not every one. Among around 90,000 clones, approximately 92% were seen once, and the ten largest hold 0.3% to 0.35%. This specimen was unstimulated CD4+ T cells sorted from spleen or lymph node cells, taken before intestinal transplant. The receptors stem from a human donor who received an intestinal transplant.

This clone was detected once. The chain combines TRBV5-6 with TRBJ2-1; TRBD2 matches at 9 bases. CDR1 and CDR2 from the germline V gene are SGHDT and YYEEEE. The ends lost 0 bases at V and 7 bases at J; junction bases unmatched: 2. The CDR3 is made up of 14 amino acids. For the CDR3, the DNA is TGTGCCAGCAGCTTGGCTAGCGGGACAAATGAGCAGTTCTTC. Protein product: CASSLASGTNEQFF. Combining the CDR3 with reference TRBV5-6 and TRBJ2-1 gives the whole variable domain DAGVTQSPTHLIKTRGQQVTLRCSPKSGHDTVSWYQQALGQGPQFIFQYYEEEERQRGNFPDRFSGHQFPNYSSELNVNALLLGDSALYLCASSLASGTNEQFFGPGTRLTVL.

This clone was found once. CDR3: CAWSEGTTGPPYEQYF. CDR3 bases: TGTGCCTGGAGTGAAGGAACGACAGGGCCCCCCTACGAGCAGTACTTC. This chain connects TRBV30 to TRBJ2-7; 7 bases map to TRBD1. CDR3 length equals 16 residues. Germline V CDR1 and CDR2: GTSNPN, SVGIG (reference sequence). After removal of 1 base from V and 2 bases from J, the junction contained 11 bases not matched to a gene.

This clone has only one observation. The chain has TRBV27 and TRBJ2-4, with TRBD1 matching over 9 bases. Germline CDR1 and CDR2: MNHEY and SMNVEV (reference sequence). The J segment lost 2 bases and the V segment lost 5 bases, leaving 7 bases of the junction unmatched. The CDR3 totals 16 residues. CDR3 protein: CASSPLDRGSKNIQYF. DNA for the CDR3: TGTGCCAGCAGTCCGTTGGACAGGGGTTCCAAAAACATTCAGTACTTC.

V is TRBV18 and J is TRBJ2-1; 16 bases map to TRBD2. The V and J ends lost 2 bases and 0 bases, in that order; junction bases with no gene match: 7. Germline V lookup: CDR1 KGHSH, CDR2 LQKENI. The CDR3 consists of 20 residues. The CDR3 loop is CASSPGTSGRAESSYNEQFF. The CDR3 DNA reads as TGTGCCAGCTCACCAGGGACTAGCGGGAGGGCCGAGAGCTCCTACAATGAGCAGTTCTTC.

The chain recombines TRBV28 with TRBJ2-5; TRBD2 agrees at 14 bases. The length of the CDR3 is 16 residues. V lost 3 bases to trimming and J lost 4 bases; unmatched junction nucleotides: 4. Germline loops: CDR1 MDHEN, CDR2 SYDVKM. This chain's CDR3 is CASSLAGLAGAETQYF. The DNA of the CDR3 is TGTGCCAGCAGTTTGGCGGGACTAGCGGGAGCAGAGACCCAGTACTTC.

In this sample, this clone turned up a few times. The chain links TRBV5-6 to TRBJ2-1; D not certain. This CDR3 is 11 amino acids long. Germline V gene lookup returns CDR1 SGHDT and CDR2 YYEEEE. V shed 2 bases and J shed 7 bases, with 4 bases lying between them. The CDR3 is CASSFVNEQFF. CDR3 in DNA: TGTGCCAGCAGCTTTGTGAATGAGCAGTTCTTC.

V usage is TRBV19 and J usage is TRBJ2-5; 10 nucleotides match TRBD2. The V and J ends lost 3 bases and 7 bases, in that order; junction bases with no gene match: 11. There are 16 residues in the CDR3. Germline V gives CDR1 LNHDA, CDR2 SQIVND (reference sequence). The CDR3 DNA is TGTGCCAGTAGTATTTCCAGCGGGAGGGCCCTGGGGACCCAGTACTTC. As protein: CASSISSGRALGTQYF.

The rearrangement links TRBV6-1 to TRBJ2-1; no clear D gene. The V end was cut by 7 bases, the J end by 8 bases, with 15 bases between. Germline V CDR1 and CDR2: MNHNS, SASEGT. This CDR3 spans 13 amino acids. CDR3 sequence: CASNRVRVDEQFF. Written as DNA, the CDR3 is TGTGCCAGCAATAGGGTTCGGGTGGATGAGCAGTTCTTC.

This clone turned up a few times. This chain uses TRBV19 with TRBJ2-7, with D tentatively TRBD1 (5 bases). CDR1 is LNHDA and CDR2 is SQIVND in the germline V gene (reference sequence). The CDR3 has 13 residues. Trimming removed 3 bases at V and 2 bases at J, with 8 bases between. CDR3 loop: CASSMAGTYEQYF. CDR3 in DNA: TGTGCCAGTAGTATGGCAGGGACCTACGAGCAGTACTTC.

The J gene is TRBJ2-7, the V gene TRBV29-1; D remains unclear. The germline V gene encodes CDR1 SQVTM and CDR2 ANQGSEA. Between the trimmed V and J ends, which lost 6 bases and 0 bases, there was a span of 12 bases. The CDR3 loop spans 13 amino acids. The CDR3 sequence is CSVKTGPSYEQYF. The CDR3 nucleotides read TGCAGCGTCAAGACCGGGCCCTCCTACGAGCAGTACTTC.

Concerning this clone: The same CDR3 can be traced to other DNA sequences in this sample. V gene TRBV29-1 combines with J gene TRBJ2-2; 7 bases align to TRBD2. CDR1 is SQVTM and CDR2 is ANQGSEA in the germline V gene. J gave up 7 bases and V 4 bases, and 6 bases lay outside the gene matches. This CDR3 is 13 amino acids long. The chain's CDR3 is CSVGGRGNGELFF. The CDR3 nucleotides are TGCAGCGTTGGCGGGAGAGGGAACGGGGAGCTGTTTTTT.

The rearrangement links TRBV18 to TRBJ2-7, with D possibly TRBD1 on 5 matching bases. The length of the CDR3 is 13 residues. Between the trimmed V and J ends, which lost 1 base and 5 bases, there was a span of 9 bases. Germline V gene sequence: CDR1 KGHSH, CDR2 LQKENI. CDR3 sequence: CASSPQGYNEQYF. CDR3 sequence (DNA): TGTGCCAGCTCACCACAGGGGTACAACGAGCAGTACTTC.

The V gene is TRBV5-1, the J gene TRBJ2-1; no definite D call. In germline, CDR1 is SGHRS, CDR2 YFSETQ. Trimming removed 0 bases from V and 6 bases from J, with 10 bases in between. This CDR3 spans 14 amino acids. CDR3 DNA: TGCGCCAGCAGCTTGGAGGGAACTATCAATGAGCAGTTCTTC. This encodes CASSLEGTINEQFF.

This chain joins TRBV5-1 and TRBJ2-3; 8 bases match TRBD2. The V and J ends lost 0 bases and 6 bases, in that order; junction bases with no gene match: 9. CDR1 is SGHRS and CDR2 is YFSETQ in the germline V gene. The CDR3 has 16 amino acids. Here the CDR3 DNA reads TGCGCCAGCAGCTTGGAGGGACTAGGGGTGGGGGATACGCAGTATTTT. Its translation is CASSLEGLGVGDTQYF.

This clone was detected only a few times. The V gene is TRBV27, the J gene TRBJ1-4; TRBD1 matches 7 bases. Germline V lookup: CDR1 MNHEY, CDR2 SMNVEV (reference sequence). The junction had 2 bases not matched to a gene; V was cut back by 2 bases and J by 5 bases. CDR3 length: 14 amino acids. CDR3 region: CASSLQGQNEKLFF. In DNA, the CDR3 is TGTGCCAGCAGTTTACAGGGACAGAATGAAAAACTGTTTTTT. The whole variable domain, filled in from reference TRBV27 and TRBJ1-4, reads EAQVTQNPRYLITVTGKKLTVTCSQNMNHEYMSWYRQDPGLGLRQIYYSMNVEVTDKGDVPEGYKVSRKEKRNFPLILESPSPNQTSLYFCASSLQGQNEKLFFGSGTQLSVL.

The count of this clone is one. V gene TRBV15 combines with J gene TRBJ2-5, with D possibly called TRBD1 or TRBD2 (5 bases each). The DNA end is more similar to TRBJ2-7, so the J call may be wrong. Germline V gene sequence: CDR1 LNHNV, CDR2 YYDKDF (reference sequence). The CDR3 runs 15 residues. As DNA, the CDR3 is TGTGCCACCAGCAGCCCCGGGACCAACTCCTACGAGCAGTACTTC. This codes for CATSSPGTNSYEQYF.

J is TRBJ2-3 and V is TRBV6-1, with 10 positions matching TRBD2. Per germline, CDR1 MNHNS and CDR2 SASEGT. The CDR3 has 14 amino acids. V was clipped by 6 bases and J by 2 bases; unmatched bases: 2. The CDR3 DNA is TGTGCCAGCAGACTAGCGGGGCCCACAGATACGCAGTATTTT. Encoded protein: CASRLAGPTDTQYF.

The chain has TRBV18 and TRBJ1-2; D is unclear. CDR3 length: 14 residues. CDR1 KGHSH and CDR2 LQKENI come from the germline V gene. The ends were cut back, 2 bases at V and 4 bases at J, with 11 bases in the middle. CDR3 protein: CASSPNPGLYGYTF. The CDR3 DNA reads TGTGCCAGCTCACCAAATCCGGGTCTCTATGGCTACACCTTC.